The following is a TCR beta chain sequence with its context. Its antigen is unknown. Per-base qualities were not stored, and no clone one base away is much larger. The sample originates from a study of T cell therapy after organ transplantation (dated by TCRdb to about 2019). Regarding the study in general: Therapy products were autologous CMV-specific T cells expanded in vitro for about 2 weeks with a peptide pool of 30 HLA class I and II CMV epitopes. Patients were given up to 6 doses of T cells at 2-week intervals and were followed for 25 to 30 weeks after finishing therapy. About 80% of the ten patients were classed as clinical responders and two as nonresponders. The median number of CMV-specific T cells given to patients was 1.92 x 10^8, delivered over 2 to 6 intravenous infusions. Short-term post-therapy blood samples were collected 4 to 8 weeks after completion of therapy. A follow-up TRBV repertoire analysis was performed on an open-label phase I trial of autologous CMV-specific adoptive T cell therapy in solid-organ transplant recipients. Only about 80% of the 10 patients had long-term post-therapy samples available. What the research found in general, with its limitations: Because the cohort was small, confounders such as concurrent antirejection and antiviral medications could not be assessed. Reconstitution after therapy appeared to involve both transferred clonotypes and endogenous clonotypes that were not detected in the therapy products. The fold change in CD8 clonality after therapy was inversely correlated with pretherapy clonality, which suggests that less biased repertoires were more open to remodeling. Before therapy, nonresponders had marked clonal expansions, and their repertoires changed minimally after therapy. Few detected expansions in nonresponders may reflect reduced sample coverage from poor CD8+ T cell yield.

TRB CDR3 regions were amplified from genomic DNA with the immunoSEQ two-step, bias-controlled multiplex PCR assay. An Illumina NextSeq 500 was used to sequence the CDR3 libraries. The original pipeline was this. The immunoSEQ Analyzer platform was used for initial alignment and bioinformatics, including bias normalization against synthetic CDR3 analogs. V, D and J genes were annotated according to IMGT database definitions. Further TRBV analyses used VDJtools version 1.1.10 and the R package tcR version 2.2.1.11 with default settings. GLIPH analysis was performed with version 1.0 using default settings. For CDR3 sequences with at least 5 reads, significant changes in clonotype frequency were assessed with a 2-sided binomial test and Benjamini-Hochberg correction (alpha = 0.01). Sourced from immuneACCESS, this table was stored by TCRdb with only in-frame sequences that have V and J called. A share of the clones is absent; for the studies checked, an unresolved V gene accounts for under half, and the remainder has no known explanation. The V and J calls and clone size were taken over from that table, and D and trimming were inferred from the DNA. A total of 15,000 to 25,000 clones appear in this sample, 81% of them only once. About 10% of the sample goes to the ten largest clones.

The time point label here, explained by the study, means: 4-8 weeks after completion of therapy. Patients were solid-organ transplant recipients with drug-resistant/recurrent cytomegalovirus. Some ten people from the trial were chosen for repertoire analysis because post-therapy peripheral blood mononuclear cells were available from them. A BD FACSAria III was used to sort viable CD3+CD8+CD4- lymphocytes from PBMCs. Genomic DNA was extracted from sorted cells with the Qiagen DNeasy Kit. CDR1 and CDR2 were assigned from the germline V gene as SGHTA and FQGTGA. The cysteine opens and the phenylalanine closes a CDR3 of 16 amino acids. Left in the record is the CDR3 DNA by itself, 48 bases read in frame from the first base. The V and J ends are trimmed by 1 base and 2 bases, leaving 14 bases between them.

The TCR originated in a human patient who had received a solid organ transplant and had CMV disease. Some T cells may have been brought in with the graft after a transplant. The specimen comprised CD8+ T cells from blood, sampled after autologous CMV-specific T cell therapy. The chain couples TRBV7-3 to TRBJ1-1; 5 matching bases give a weak D call of TRBD1. The CDR3 protein is CASSLSRGGQNTEAFF. The DNA sequence reads TGTGCCAGCAGCTTAAGTAGGGGAGGGCAAAACACTGAAGCTTTCTTT.